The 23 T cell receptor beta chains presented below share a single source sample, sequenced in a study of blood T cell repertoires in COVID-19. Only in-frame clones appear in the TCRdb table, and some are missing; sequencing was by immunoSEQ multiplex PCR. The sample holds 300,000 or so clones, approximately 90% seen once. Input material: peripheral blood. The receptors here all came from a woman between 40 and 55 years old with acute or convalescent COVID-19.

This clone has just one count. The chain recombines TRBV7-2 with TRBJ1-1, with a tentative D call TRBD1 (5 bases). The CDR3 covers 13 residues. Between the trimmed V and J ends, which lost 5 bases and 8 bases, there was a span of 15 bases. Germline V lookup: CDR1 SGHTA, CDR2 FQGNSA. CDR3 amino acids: CASSPDRTREAFF. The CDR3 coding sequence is TGTGCCAGCAGCCCAGACAGAACCCGGGAAGCTTTCTTT.

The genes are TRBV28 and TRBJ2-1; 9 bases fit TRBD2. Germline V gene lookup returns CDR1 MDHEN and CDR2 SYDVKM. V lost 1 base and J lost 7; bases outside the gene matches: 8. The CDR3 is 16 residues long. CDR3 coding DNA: TGTGCCAGCAGTTTATACGGCGGGGGGGCCAAGAATGAGCAGTTCTTC. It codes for CASSLYGGGAKNEQFF.

The CDR3 spells CASSPTAGGGDTQYF. CDR3 nucleotides: TGTGCCAGCTCACCAACAGCGGGGGGCGGAGATACGCAGTATTTT. The chain recombines TRBV18 with TRBJ2-3; 9 nucleotides line up with TRBD2. The CDR3 loop spans 15 amino acids. Germline CDR1 is KGHSH and CDR2 is LQKENI. The junction had 5 bases not matched to a gene; V was cut back by 2 bases and J by 5 bases.

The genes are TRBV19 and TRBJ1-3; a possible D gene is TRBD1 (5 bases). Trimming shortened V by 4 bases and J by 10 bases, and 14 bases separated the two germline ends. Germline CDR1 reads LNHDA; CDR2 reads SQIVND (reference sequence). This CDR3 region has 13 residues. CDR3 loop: CASSTPGGKTIYF. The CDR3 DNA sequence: TGTGCCAGTAGTACCCCGGGGGGTAAGACCATATATTTT.

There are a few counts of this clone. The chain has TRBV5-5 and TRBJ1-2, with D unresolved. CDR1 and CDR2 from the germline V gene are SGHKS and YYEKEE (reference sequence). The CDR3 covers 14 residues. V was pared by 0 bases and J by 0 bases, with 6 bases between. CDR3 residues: CASSLGATNYGYTF. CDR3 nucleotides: TGTGCCAGCAGCTTGGGGGCCACTAACTATGGCTACACCTTC. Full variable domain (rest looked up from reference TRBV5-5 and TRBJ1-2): DAGVTQSPTHLIKTRGQQVTLRCSPISGHKSVSWYQQVLGQGPQFIFQYYEKEERGRGNFPDRFSARQFPNYSSELNVNALLLGDSALYLCASSLGATNYGYTFGSGTRLTVV.

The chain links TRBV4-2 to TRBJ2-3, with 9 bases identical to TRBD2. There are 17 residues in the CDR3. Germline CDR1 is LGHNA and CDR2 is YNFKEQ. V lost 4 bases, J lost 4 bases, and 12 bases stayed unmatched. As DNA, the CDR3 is TGTGCCAGCAGCCTATATTCTGGCGGGGGGGCGGCAGATACGCAGTATTTT. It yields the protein CASSLYSGGGAADTQYF.

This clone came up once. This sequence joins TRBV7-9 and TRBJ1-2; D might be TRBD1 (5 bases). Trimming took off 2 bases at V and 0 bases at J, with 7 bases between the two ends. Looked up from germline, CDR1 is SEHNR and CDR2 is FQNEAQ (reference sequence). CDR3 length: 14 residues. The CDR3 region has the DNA TGTGCCAGCAGCTTACTGACAGCTAACTATGGCTACACCTTC. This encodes CASSLLTANYGYTF.

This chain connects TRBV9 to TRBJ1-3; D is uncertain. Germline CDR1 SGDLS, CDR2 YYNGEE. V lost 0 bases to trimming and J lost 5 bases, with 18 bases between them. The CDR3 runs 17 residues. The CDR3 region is CASSVGVIGEGRNTIYF. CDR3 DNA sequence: TGTGCCAGCAGCGTAGGAGTGATCGGGGAGGGAAGAAACACCATATATTTT.

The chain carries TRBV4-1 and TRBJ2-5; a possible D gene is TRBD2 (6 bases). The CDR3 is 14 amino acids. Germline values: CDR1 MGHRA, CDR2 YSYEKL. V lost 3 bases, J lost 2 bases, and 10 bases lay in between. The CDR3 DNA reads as TGCGCCAGCAGCCATACGGGGGTGCAAGAGACCCAGTACTTC. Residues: CASSHTGVQETQYF.

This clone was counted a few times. CDR3 nucleotide sequence: TGCGCCAGCAGCTTGGACCAAATTAGGAGAGAGTATACAGATACGCAGTATTTT. This codes for CASSLDQIRREYTDTQYF. The rearrangement uses TRBV5-1 and TRBJ2-3; D unclear. V dropped 0 bases and J dropped 3 bases, with 20 bases sitting between them. CDR1 and CDR2 from the germline V gene are SGHRS and YFSETQ. The CDR3 covers 18 residues.

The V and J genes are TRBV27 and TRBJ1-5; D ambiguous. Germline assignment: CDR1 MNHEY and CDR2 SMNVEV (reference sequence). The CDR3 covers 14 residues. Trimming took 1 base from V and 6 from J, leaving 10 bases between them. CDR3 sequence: CASSLYDGGQPQHF. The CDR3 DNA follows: TGTGCCAGCAGTTTATACGACGGAGGTCAGCCCCAGCATTTT.

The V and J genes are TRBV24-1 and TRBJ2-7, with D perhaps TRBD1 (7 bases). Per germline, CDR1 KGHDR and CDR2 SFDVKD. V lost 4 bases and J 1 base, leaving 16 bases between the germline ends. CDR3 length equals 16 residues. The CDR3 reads CATSEVRQGLSYEQYV. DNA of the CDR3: TGTGCCACCAGTGAGGTAAGACAGGGACTGTCCTACGAGCAGTACGTC.

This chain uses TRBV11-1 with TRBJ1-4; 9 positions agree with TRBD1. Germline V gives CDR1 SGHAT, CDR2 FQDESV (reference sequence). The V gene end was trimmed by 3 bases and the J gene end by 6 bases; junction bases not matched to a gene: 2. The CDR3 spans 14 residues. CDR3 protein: CASSFRTGDEKLFF. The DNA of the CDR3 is TGTGCCAGCAGCTTCAGGACAGGGGATGAAAAACTGTTTTTT.

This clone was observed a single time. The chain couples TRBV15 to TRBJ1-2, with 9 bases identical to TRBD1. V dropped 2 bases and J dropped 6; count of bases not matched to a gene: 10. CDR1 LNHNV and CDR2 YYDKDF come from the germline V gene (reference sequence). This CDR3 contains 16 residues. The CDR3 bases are TGTGCCACCAGCAGACCTCCCGACAGGGGGGTAGATGGCTACACCTTC. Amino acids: CATSRPPDRGVDGYTF.

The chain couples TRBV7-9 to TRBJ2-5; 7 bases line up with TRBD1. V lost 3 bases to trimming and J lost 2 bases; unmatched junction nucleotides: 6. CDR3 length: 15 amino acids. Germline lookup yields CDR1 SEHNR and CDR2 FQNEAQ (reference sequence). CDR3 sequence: CASSFDRAVQETQYF. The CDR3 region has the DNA TGTGCCAGCAGCTTCGACAGGGCCGTGCAAGAGACCCAGTACTTC.

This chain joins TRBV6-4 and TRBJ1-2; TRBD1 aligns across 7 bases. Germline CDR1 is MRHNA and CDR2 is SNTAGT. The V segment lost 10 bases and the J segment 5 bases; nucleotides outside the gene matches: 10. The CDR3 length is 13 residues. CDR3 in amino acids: CATQREGQYGYTF. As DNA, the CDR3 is TGTGCCACCCAGCGGGAGGGACAGTATGGCTACACCTTC.

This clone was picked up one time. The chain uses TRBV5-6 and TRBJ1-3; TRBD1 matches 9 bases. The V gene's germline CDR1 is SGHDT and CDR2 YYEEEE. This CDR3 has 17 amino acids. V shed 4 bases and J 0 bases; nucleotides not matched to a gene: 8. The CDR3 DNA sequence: TGTGCCAGCAGCGCGGACAGGGGCCCCTTCTCTGGAAACACCATATATTTT. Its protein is CASSADRGPFSGNTIYF.

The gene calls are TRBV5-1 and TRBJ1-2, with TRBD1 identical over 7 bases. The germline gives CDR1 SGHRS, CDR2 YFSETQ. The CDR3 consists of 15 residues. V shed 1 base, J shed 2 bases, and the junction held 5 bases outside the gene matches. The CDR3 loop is CASSLSDRMNYGYTF. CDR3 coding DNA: TGCGCCAGCAGCTTGTCGGACAGGATGAACTATGGCTACACCTTC.

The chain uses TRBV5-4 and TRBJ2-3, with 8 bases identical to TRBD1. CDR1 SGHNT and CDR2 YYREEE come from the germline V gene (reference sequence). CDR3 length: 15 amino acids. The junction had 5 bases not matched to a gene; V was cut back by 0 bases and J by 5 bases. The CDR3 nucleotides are TGTGCCAGCAGCTTGGGACAGGGGTATGGAGATACGCAGTATTTT. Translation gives CASSLGQGYGDTQYF.

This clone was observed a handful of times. CDR3: CASSVRTRAQETQYF. The CDR3 nucleotides are TGTGCCAGCAGCGTGCGGACTAGAGCCCAAGAGACCCAGTACTTC. This chain uses TRBV21-1 with TRBJ2-5; the table's D gene call, TRBD2, was not cross checked with the DNA. TRBV21-1 is described as a pseudogene. The CDR3 length is 15 residues.

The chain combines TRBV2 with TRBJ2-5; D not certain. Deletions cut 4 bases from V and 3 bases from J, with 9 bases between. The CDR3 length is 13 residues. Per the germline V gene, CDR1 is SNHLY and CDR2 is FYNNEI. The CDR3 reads CASSVGRKETQYF. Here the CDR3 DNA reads TGTGCCAGCAGTGTGGGCAGGAAAGAGACCCAGTACTTC. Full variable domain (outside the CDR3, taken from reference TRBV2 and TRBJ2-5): EPEVTQTPSHQVTQMGQEVILRCVPISNHLYFYWYRQILGQKVEFLVSFYNNEISEKSEIFDDQFSVERPDGSNFTLKIRSTKLEDSAMYFCASSVGRKETQYFGPGTRLLVL.

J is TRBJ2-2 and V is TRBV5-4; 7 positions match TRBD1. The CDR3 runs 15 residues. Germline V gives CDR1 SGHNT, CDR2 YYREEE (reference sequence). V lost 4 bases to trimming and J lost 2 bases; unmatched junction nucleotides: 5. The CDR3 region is CASSLQGINTGELFF. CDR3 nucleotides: TGTGCCAGCAGCCTACAGGGGATAAACACCGGGGAGCTGTTTTTT.

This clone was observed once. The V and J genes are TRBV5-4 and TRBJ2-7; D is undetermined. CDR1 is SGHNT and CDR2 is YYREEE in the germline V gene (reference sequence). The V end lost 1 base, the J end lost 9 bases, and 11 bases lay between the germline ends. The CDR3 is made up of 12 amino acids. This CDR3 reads CASSLSSGPQYV. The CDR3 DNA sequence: TGTGCCAGCAGCTTGTCTTCTGGGCCGCAGTACGTC.